The 8 T cell receptor beta chains given below trace back to one sample, sequenced in a study of molecular identifiers for immune sequencing clone quantification. From the PCR reads, TCRdb called clonotypes with MiXCR, one entry per CDR3 protein. The sample has some 320,000 distinct CDR3 sequences; 20% to 25% are singletons. The specimen sequenced was naive CD8+ T cells from blood, with Jurkat cell RNA spiked in. Subset specified: FACS-sorted CD8+CD4-CCR7+CD45RA+ naive T cells. These receptors came from a human donor in good health. Some libraries in this study had Jurkat cell RNA spiked in.

This clonotype has ten or more counts. The chain couples TRBV5-4 to TRBJ2-1; TRBD1 is a possible D gene (5 bases). The CDR3 runs 12 residues. V dropped 0 bases and J dropped 14 bases, with 12 bases sitting between them. Looked up from germline, CDR1 is SGHNT and CDR2 is YYREEE (reference sequence). CDR3 DNA sequence: TGTGCCAGCAGCTTGGGGCCAGGGCCCGAGTTCTTC. It encodes CASSLGPGPEFF.

This clonotype has at least ten counts. The chain couples TRBV14 to TRBJ2-2, with D perhaps TRBD1 (6 bases). The germline V gene has CDR1 SGHDN and CDR2 FVKESK. The CDR3 covers 15 residues. V dropped 3 bases and J dropped 1 base, with 9 bases sitting between them. The DNA of the CDR3 is TGTGCCAGCAGCCAGAGACAGGAGAACACCGGGGAGCTGTTTTTT. Its translation is CASSQRQENTGELFF.

This clonotype has ten or more counts. V gene TRBV5-4 combines with J gene TRBJ2-7; the D gene is possibly TRBD2 (6 bases). In germline, CDR1 is SGHNT, CDR2 YYREEE (reference sequence). The CDR3 is made up of 16 amino acids. V gave up 3 bases and J gave up 2 bases, with 18 bases separating them. CDR3 DNA sequence: TGTGCCAGCAGCTCCCCGGAGGGTCGGCCCGCCTACGAGCAGTACTTC. This sequence encodes CASSSPEGRPAYEQYF.

The chain couples TRBV5-1 to TRBJ2-7, with D perhaps TRBD1 (5 bases). This CDR3 comprises 12 residues. CDR1 and CDR2 (germline): SGHRS, YFSETQ. V lost 7 bases to trimming and J lost 3 bases, with 11 bases between them. The CDR3, as DNA: TGCGCCAGCGGGGCAGAAAACTACGAGCAGTACTTC. It translates to CASGAENYEQYF.

This clonotype was recorded once. This may stem from a read error, because a much larger clone lies one nucleotide away. The rearrangement uses TRBV7-6 and TRBJ1-1; D not resolved. Per the germline V gene, CDR1 is SGHVS and CDR2 is FNYEAQ. The CDR3 is 16 amino acids. The CDR3 protein is CASSLESYSRNAEAFF. CDR3 bases: TGTGCCAGCAGCTTAGAAAGTTACTCCAGGAACGCTGAAGCTTTCTTT.

This clonotype was counted only a few times. The V and J genes are TRBV30 and TRBJ2-7; either TRBD1 or TRBD2 may fit D (5 bases each). Trimming stripped 2 bases from V and 2 bases from J, with 25 bases between. The CDR3 loop spans 18 amino acids. Germline lookup yields CDR1 GTSNPN and CDR2 SVGIG (reference sequence). The CDR3 sequence: CAWSRRRVSGLRTYEQYF. The CDR3 DNA reads TGTGCCTGGAGTAGACGCAGGGTTTCGGGGTTGAGGACCTACGAGCAGTACTTC.

This clonotype was observed at least ten times. The CDR3 reads CAWSVKAGGEQYF. CDR3 nucleotides: TGTGCCTGGAGTGTTAAAGCGGGAGGCGAGCAGTACTTC. The rearrangement joins TRBV30 to TRBJ2-7; 9 nucleotides line up with TRBD2. Germline V gives CDR1 GTSNPN, CDR2 SVGIG (reference sequence). The V segment lost 0 bases and the J segment 6 bases; nucleotides outside the gene matches: 3. This CDR3 has 13 residues.

This clonotype has a count of ten or more. The rearrangement links TRBV7-9 to TRBJ1-2, with 9 positions matching TRBD1. The CDR3 totals 16 residues. The germline V gene encodes CDR1 SEHNR and CDR2 FQNEAQ (reference sequence). V shed 4 bases, J shed 5 bases, and the junction held 11 bases outside the gene matches. The CDR3 loop reads CASSSEGQGLRYGYTF. The CDR3 DNA follows: TGTGCCAGCAGCTCAGAGGGACAGGGACTACGATATGGCTACACCTTC.